This T cell receptor (beta chain) was profiled in a study of technical replicates of blood from a handful of donors. This CDR3 region has 16 residues. Germline V gene sequence: CDR1 SGHNT, CDR2 YYREEE (reference sequence). J lost 5 bases, V lost 7 bases, and 17 bases had no gene match. The protocol was immunoSEQ multiplex PCR, while the TCRdb copy is restricted to in-frame clones and leaves out a portion. This table has some 11,000 clones, 90% to 95% appearing once. The chain combines TRBV5-4 with TRBJ2-5; 7 bases agree with TRBD2. The source material was PBMCs. This receptor was identified in a human donor in good health. CDR3 nucleotides: TGTGCCAGCCGGCGAGCGGGGACGAGGAGTGGGGAGACCCAGTACTTC. Encoded protein: CASRRAGTRSGETQYF.